Each of the 21 T cell receptor beta chains below was sequenced from the same sample in a study of beta chain features in type 1 diabetes. These receptors have no identified antigens. The sequenced template was cDNA made from the entire isolated RNA. Method: immunoSEQ multiplex PCR; TCRdb's copy keeps in-frame clones and lacks some. This repertoire shows about 170,000 clones, around 8% found once; its top ten account for around 0.9%. Study conclusions and caveats: Across all four CD4+ subsets, people with type 1 diabetes showed modestly shorter TCRB CDR3s.

Sequencing was done on a sample of central memory CD4+ T cells from blood. The receptors come from a woman between 40 and 55 years old with type 1 diabetes.

This clone was detected only a few times. This sequence joins TRBV28 and TRBJ2-5; 7 positions match TRBD1. The end of the DNA aligns better with TRBJ2-7, so the J call may be wrong. The germline gives CDR1 MDHEN, CDR2 SYDVKM. The CDR3 runs to 14 residues. CDR3 protein: CATSSGTVPYEQYF. CDR3 DNA sequence: TGTGCCACTTCATCCGGGACAGTTCCCTACGAGCAGTACTTC.

There are many counts of this clone. The J gene is TRBJ2-1, the V gene TRBV28; D unresolved. Germline values: CDR1 MDHEN, CDR2 SYDVKM. V shed 3 bases and J shed 4 bases, with 10 bases lying between them. The CDR3 loop spans 14 amino acids. The CDR3 spells CASSFPGRYNEQFF. The CDR3 DNA is TGTGCCAGCAGTTTTCCCGGTCGATACAATGAGCAGTTCTTC.

This clone was seen only a few times. V and J are TRBV7-6 and TRBJ2-7, with a tentative D call TRBD1 (5 bases). Germline V gives CDR1 SGHVS, CDR2 FNYEAQ. The CDR3 contains 12 residues. V was pared by 2 bases and J by 5 bases, with 7 bases between. CDR3: CASSLKGHEQYF. DNA for the CDR3: TGTGCCAGCAGCTTAAAGGGGCACGAGCAGTACTTC.

The chain uses TRBV7-2 and TRBJ2-7, with 8 bases that match TRBD1. The germline V gene has CDR1 SGHTA and CDR2 FQGNSA. CDR3 length: 14 amino acids. The junction had 9 bases not matched to a gene; V was cut back by 5 bases and J by 6 bases. The CDR3 loop reads CASSPRTGQREQYF. The CDR3 DNA reads TGTGCCAGCAGCCCGCGGACAGGGCAACGCGAGCAGTACTTC.

The J gene is TRBJ1-1, the V gene TRBV7-9, with D perhaps matching TRBD1 (6 bases). Germline CDR1 SEHNR, CDR2 FQNEAQ (reference sequence). CDR3 length equals 13 residues. The ends were cut back, 2 bases at V and 7 bases at J, with 11 bases in the middle. The CDR3 sequence: CASSLLGALEAFF. The DNA of the CDR3 is TGTGCCAGCAGCTTACTGGGGGCCCTTGAAGCTTTCTTT.

This chain connects TRBV9 to TRBJ2-5; TRBD2 matches at 9 bases. V shed 1 base and J 7 bases; nucleotides not matched to a gene: 11. Per germline, CDR1 SGDLS and CDR2 YYNGEE. This CDR3 comprises 16 residues. In DNA, the CDR3 is TGTGCCAGCAGCGTATCCGGGACTAGCACCGTCGGGACCCAGTACTTC. Its translation is CASSVSGTSTVGTQYF.

This clone was recorded a few times. This sample also contains other DNA sequences that code for the same CDR3. The chain recombines TRBV9 with TRBJ2-1, with TRBD1 matching 7 bases. Germline V gene data show CDR1 as SGDLS and CDR2 as YYNGEE. CDR3 length equals 16 residues. The ends lost 5 bases at V and 0 bases at J; junction bases unmatched: 8. DNA of the CDR3: TGTGCCAGCAGTCCGGGACAGCCAAGCTCCTACAATGAGCAGTTCTTC. Amino acid sequence: CASSPGQPSSYNEQFF.

This chain links TRBV6-5 with TRBJ1-4; 9 bases fit TRBD1. The CDR3 contains 14 residues. From germline, CDR1 is MNHEY and CDR2 SVGAGI. Trimming cost V 5 bases and J 7 bases; bases outside gene matches: 5. The CDR3 here is CASSAGTGIEKLFF. The CDR3 nucleotides read TGTGCCAGCAGTGCCGGGACAGGGATTGAAAAACTGTTTTTT.

This clone was seen a few times. As DNA, the CDR3 is TGTGCCAGCTCCACGGCCTGGTCGGGTGAGCAGTACTTC. Residues: CASSTAWSGEQYF. The chain couples TRBV18 to TRBJ2-7; D not certain. V was clipped by 6 bases and J by 7 bases, with 16 bases between them. Germline CDR1 is KGHSH and CDR2 is LQKENI. CDR3 length equals 13 residues.

With regard to this clone: Germline is not matched at one junction end, which may reflect a read error. The gene calls are TRBV20-1 and TRBJ2-4; maybe TRBD1 (6 bases). The CDR3 length is 11 residues. CDR1 is DFQATT, CDR2 SNEGSKA, per germline (reference sequence). As DNA, the CDR3 is TGCAGTGCGCAAACAGGGATGGGAATAGGCTTC. Amino acid sequence: CSAQTGMGIGF.

The chain combines TRBV5-1 with TRBJ1-1; no reliable D call. The CDR3 is 14 residues long. Germline CDR1 is SGHRS and CDR2 is YFSETQ. V lost 4 bases and J lost 1, with 11 bases in between. The chain's CDR3 is CASSTLRGNTEAFF. In nucleotides, the CDR3 is TGCGCCAGCAGCACCCTTCGGGGGAACACTGAAGCTTTCTTT. The full variable domain, its missing parts supplied by reference TRBV5-1 and TRBJ1-1, is KAGVTQTPRYLIKTRGQQVTLSCSPISGHRSVSWYQQTPGQGLQFLFEYFSETQRNKGNFPGRFSGRQFSNSRSEMNVSTLELGDSALYLCASSTLRGNTEAFFGQGTRLTVV.

This chain joins TRBV11-3 and TRBJ2-4; 8 bases are a match to TRBD1. V was clipped by 2 bases and J by 9 bases; unmatched bases: 9. This CDR3 region has 15 residues. CDR1 and CDR2 from the germline V gene are SGHNT and YENEEA. The CDR3 region is CASSLSGQGDGIQYF. CDR3 nucleotide sequence: TGTGCCAGCAGCTTATCCGGACAGGGTGATGGCATTCAGTACTTC.

The CDR3, as DNA: TGTGCCAGTAGTGCGGCGGGAAACTATGGCTACACCTTC. Translation gives CASSAAGNYGYTF. This chain connects TRBV19 to TRBJ1-2; D is unresolved. Looked up from germline, CDR1 is LNHDA and CDR2 is SQIVND (reference sequence). V lost 5 bases to trimming and J lost 2 bases, with 9 bases between them. The CDR3 spans 13 residues.

About this clone: This CDR3 is also generated by other DNA sequences in the sample. This chain joins TRBV18 and TRBJ1-2; possibly TRBD1 for D (6 bases). CDR3 length: 14 amino acids. V shed 1 base and J shed 2 bases, with 8 bases lying between them. The germline V gene has CDR1 KGHSH and CDR2 LQKENI. As DNA, the CDR3 is TGTGCCAGCTCACCACGACAGGTGAACTATGGCTACACCTTC. Encoded protein: CASSPRQVNYGYTF.

The chain combines TRBV14 with TRBJ2-6; D gene ambiguous. Per germline, CDR1 SGHDN and CDR2 FVKESK. Trimming removed 0 bases from V and 0 bases from J, with 9 bases in between. This CDR3 comprises 17 residues. The DNA of the CDR3 is TGTGCCAGCAGCCAAGATCTGAGTCACTCTGGGGCCAACGTCCTGACTTTC. Translation gives CASSQDLSHSGANVLTF.

Only a few counts were recorded for this clone. The chain recombines TRBV9 with TRBJ2-7, with a weak D call TRBD2 (5 bases). Trimming cost V 4 bases and J 2 bases, with 19 bases left between them. Germline loops: CDR1 SGDLS, CDR2 YYNGEE. The length of the CDR3 is 16 residues. Here the CDR3 DNA reads TGTGCCAGCAGCCCCGGGCCGGCTAGCCCCCCCTACGAGCAGTACTTC. It codes for CASSPGPASPPYEQYF.

The chain couples TRBV18 to TRBJ2-3; 7 bases match TRBD2. With 2 bases clipped from V and 0 bases from J, the junction kept 14 bases outside the gene matches. Germline lookup yields CDR1 KGHSH and CDR2 LQKENI. The CDR3 is 19 residues long. In DNA, the CDR3 is TGTGCCAGCTCACCAGCCCGGGGTGGTCAGCGGGATAGCACAGATACGCAGTATTTT. Translated, it gives CASSPARGGQRDSTDTQYF.

The chain carries TRBV9 and TRBJ2-3; TRBD1 aligns across 9 bases. Germline V gene data show CDR1 as SGDLS and CDR2 as YYNGEE. This CDR3 is 15 amino acids long. The V and J ends lost 2 bases and 4 bases, in that order; junction bases with no gene match: 5. The CDR3 is CASSVGDREPDTQYF. The CDR3 coding sequence is TGTGCCAGCAGCGTGGGGGACAGGGAACCAGATACGCAGTATTTT.

This clone has just a few counts. The rearrangement joins TRBV29-1 to TRBJ1-5, with no clear D. Trimming took off 5 bases at V and 0 bases at J, with 5 bases between the two ends. CDR3 length equals 12 residues. The germline V gene has CDR1 SQVTM and CDR2 ANQGSEA. In DNA, the CDR3 is TGCAGCGTTTCAGGTAGCAATCAGCCCCAGCATTTT. This translates into CSVSGSNQPQHF.

This clone has a handful of counts. This sequence joins TRBV27 and TRBJ2-7, with TRBD1 matching 8 bases. Germline V lookup: CDR1 MNHEY, CDR2 SMNVEV (reference sequence). CDR3 length equals 14 residues. With 3 bases clipped from V and 6 bases from J, the junction kept 7 bases outside the gene matches. The chain's CDR3 is CASSFRAGGGEQYF. CDR3 bases: TGTGCCAGCAGTTTTAGGGCAGGGGGCGGCGAGCAGTACTTC.

This clone occurred many times. This chain links TRBV15 with TRBJ2-1, with 10 bases lining up with TRBD2. The V and J ends lost 3 bases and 12 bases, in that order; junction bases with no gene match: 8. The CDR3 extends over 14 amino acids. From germline, CDR1 is LNHNV and CDR2 YYDKDF (reference sequence). The CDR3 DNA sequence: TGTGCCACCAGCAGCACTAATTTAGCGGGGGGGCAGTTCTTC. Amino acid sequence: CATSSTNLAGGQFF. The variable domain in full, with the rest retrieved from reference TRBV15 and TRBJ2-1, is DAMVIQNPRYQVTQFGKPVTLSCSQTLNHNVMYWYQQKSSQAPKLLFHYYDKDFNNEADTPDNFQSRRPNTSFCFLDIRSPGLGDTAMYLCATSSTNLAGGQFFGPGTRLTVL.